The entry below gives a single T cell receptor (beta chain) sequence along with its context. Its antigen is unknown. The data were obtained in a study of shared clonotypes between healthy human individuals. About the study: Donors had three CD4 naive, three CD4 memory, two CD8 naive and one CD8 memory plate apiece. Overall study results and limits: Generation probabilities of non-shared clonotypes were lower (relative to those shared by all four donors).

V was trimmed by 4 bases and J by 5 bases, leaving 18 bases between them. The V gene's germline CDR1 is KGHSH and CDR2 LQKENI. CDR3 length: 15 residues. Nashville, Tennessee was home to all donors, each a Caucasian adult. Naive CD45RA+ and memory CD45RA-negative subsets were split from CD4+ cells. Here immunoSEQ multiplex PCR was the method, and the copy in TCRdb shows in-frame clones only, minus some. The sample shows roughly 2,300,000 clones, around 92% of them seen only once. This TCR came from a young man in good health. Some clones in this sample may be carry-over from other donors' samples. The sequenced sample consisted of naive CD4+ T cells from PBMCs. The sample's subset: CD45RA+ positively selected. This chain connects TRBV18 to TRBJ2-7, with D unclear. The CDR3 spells CASSRQRSTADEQYF. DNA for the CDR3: TGTGCCAGCTCACGCCAAAGAAGTACGGCGGACGAGCAGTACTTC.